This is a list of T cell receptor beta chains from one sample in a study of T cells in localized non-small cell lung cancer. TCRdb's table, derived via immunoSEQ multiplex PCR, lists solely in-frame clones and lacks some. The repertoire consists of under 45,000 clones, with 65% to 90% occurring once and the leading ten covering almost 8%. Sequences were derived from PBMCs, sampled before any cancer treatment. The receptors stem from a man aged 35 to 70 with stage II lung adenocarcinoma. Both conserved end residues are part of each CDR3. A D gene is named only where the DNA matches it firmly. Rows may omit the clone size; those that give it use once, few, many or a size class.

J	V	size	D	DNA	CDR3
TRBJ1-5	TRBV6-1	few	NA	TGTGCCAGCAAATTAGGGGTTAGCAATCAGCCCCAGCATTTT	CASKLGVSNQPQHF
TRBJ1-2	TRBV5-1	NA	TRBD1	TGCGCCAGCAGCGAGGGGGCCTATGGCTACACCTTC	CASSEGAYGYTF
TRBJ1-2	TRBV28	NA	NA	TGTGCCAGCAGTTTAGGGGGGCATGGCTACACCTTC	CASSLGGHGYTF
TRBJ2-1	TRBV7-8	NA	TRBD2	TGTGCCAGCAGCTCCCTCCATAGCGGGACGAGCCGAATTAATGAGCAGTTCTTC	CASSSLHSGTSRINEQFF
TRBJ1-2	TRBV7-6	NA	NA	TGTGCCAGCAGCTACCGGGAAATGAACTATGGCTACACCTTC	CASSYREMNYGYTF
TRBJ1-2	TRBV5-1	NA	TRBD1	TGCGCCAGCAGCTTCGGCACTCCGGGACAGGGTGATAACACCTTC	CASSFGTPGQGDNTF
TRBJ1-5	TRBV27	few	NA	TGTGCCAGCAGCCGCACAGGGCGCGTTGGCAATCAGCCCCAGCATTTT	CASSRTGRVGNQPQHF
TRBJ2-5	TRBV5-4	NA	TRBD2	TGTGCCAGCAGCTTGATACGGACTAGCGGGGATGAGACCCAGTACTTC	CASSLIRTSGDETQYF
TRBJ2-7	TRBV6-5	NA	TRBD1	TGTGCCAGCAGTTACTCGACTCAGGGGGCTAACGAGCAGTACTTC	CASSYSTQGANEQYF
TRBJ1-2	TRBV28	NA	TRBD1	TGTGCCAGCAGTTTATCTCGGACAGGGGACGGCTACACCTTC	CASSLSRTGDGYTF
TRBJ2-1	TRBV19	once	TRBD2	TGTGCCAGTAGTTCTACCCGGACTAGCGTAAATGAGCAGTTCTTC	CASSSTRTSVNEQFF
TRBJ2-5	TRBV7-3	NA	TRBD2	TGTGCCAGCAGCCCACAGGGTACTAGCGGGAGCCAAGAGACCCAGTACTTC	CASSPQGTSGSQETQYF
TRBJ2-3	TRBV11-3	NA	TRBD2	TGTGCCAGCAGCGGGGGGCTAGCGGGAGGAACGCAGTATTTT	CASSGGLAGGTQYF
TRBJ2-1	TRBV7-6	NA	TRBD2	TGTGCCAGCAGCAAAGCGGGAGGCGCCTACAATGAGCAGTTCTTC	CASSKAGGAYNEQFF
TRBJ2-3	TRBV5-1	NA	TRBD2	TGCGCCAGCAGCTTTATTAGCGGGGGGGCCGGGGATACGCAGTATTTT	CASSFISGGAGDTQYF
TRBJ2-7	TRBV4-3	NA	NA	TGCGCCAGCAGCCAAGCCTCAGGGGATTTAGCCTACGAGCAGTACTTC	CASSQASGDLAYEQYF
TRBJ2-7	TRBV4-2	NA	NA	TGTGCCAGCAGCCAAGATGTAGGGGATTACTACGAGCAGTACTTC	CASSQDVGDYYEQYF
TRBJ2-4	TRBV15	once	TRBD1	TGTGCCACCAGCTCGATCCCGGGACAGGGGGACATTCAGTACTTC	CATSSIPGQGDIQYF
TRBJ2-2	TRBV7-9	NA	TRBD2	TGTGCCAGCAGCGATAGGACTAGCGGGAGGGCCGACACCGGGGAGCTGTTTTTT	CASSDRTSGRADTGELFF
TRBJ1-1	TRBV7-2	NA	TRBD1	TGTGCCAGCGGGGGACAGCTGAACACTGAAGCTTTCTTT	CASGGQLNTEAFF
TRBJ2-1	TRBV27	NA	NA	TGTGCCAGCAGTTTTAACGCGAGGGGTGAGCAGTTCTTC	CASSFNARGEQFF
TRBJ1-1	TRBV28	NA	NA	TGTGCCAGCAGTTTCCGGGAAAACACTGAAGCTTTCTTT	CASSFRENTEAFF
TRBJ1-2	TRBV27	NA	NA	TGTGCCAGCTCCAGGGGCAGCTATGGCTACACCTTC	CASSRGSYGYTF
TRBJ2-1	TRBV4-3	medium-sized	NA	TGCGCCAGCAGCCAAGATGGAAATCGTATGAATGAGCAGTTCTTC	CASSQDGNRMNEQFF
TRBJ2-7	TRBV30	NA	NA	TGTGCCTGGAGGGACGGCAAGTTATTATCCTACGAGCAGTACTTC	CAWRDGKLLSYEQYF
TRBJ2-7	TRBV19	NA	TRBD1	TGTGCCACCTCGGACAGGGTTCCTTATGGGCAGTACTTC	CATSDRVPYGQYF
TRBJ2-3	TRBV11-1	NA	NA	TGTGCCAGCAGCTTACTTTTCTCAACTAGCACAGATACGCAGTATTTT	CASSLLFSTSTDTQYF
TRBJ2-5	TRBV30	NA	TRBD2	TGTGCCTGGAGCCGGGGGGGCTTAGTAGAGACCCAGTACTTC	CAWSRGGLVETQYF
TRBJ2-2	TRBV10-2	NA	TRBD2	TGCGCCAGCACTTGGAGCGGGGAGCGGTCCCGGGGGGAGCTGTTTTTT	CASTWSGERSRGELFF
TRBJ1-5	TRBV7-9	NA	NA	TGTGCCAGCAGCTTAGATCGGTTTGGGGTCCTAGGGCCCCAGCATTTT	CASSLDRFGVLGPQHF
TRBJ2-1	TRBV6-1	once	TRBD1	TGTGCCAGCATGCCGGGACAGGGGGATTCAAATGAGCAGTTCTTC	CASMPGQGDSNEQFF
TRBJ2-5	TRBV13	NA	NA	TGTGCCAGCAGTGACCAAGAGACCCAGTACTTC	CASSDQETQYF
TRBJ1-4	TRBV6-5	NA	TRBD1	TGTGCCAGCAGTGGCGGACAGGCTGAAAAACTGTTTTTT	CASSGGQAEKLFF
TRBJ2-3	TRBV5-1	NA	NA	TGCGCCAGCAGCTTGACTGGACTAATCACAGATACGCAGTATTTT	CASSLTGLITDTQYF
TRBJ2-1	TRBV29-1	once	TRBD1	TGCAGCGTCAGGACAGGGGTCATGAATGAGCAGTTCTTC	CSVRTGVMNEQFF
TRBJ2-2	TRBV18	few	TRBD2	TGTGCCAGCTCACTTAGCGGGGGCTTCAACACCGGGGAGCTGTTTTTT	CASSLSGGFNTGELFF
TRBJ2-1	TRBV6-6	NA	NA	TGTGCCAGCAGTGGAGGGGGCTATGAGCAGTTCTTC	CASSGGGYEQFF
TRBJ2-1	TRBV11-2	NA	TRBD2	TGTGCCAGCAGACGGACTAGCGGGAGGGGACCCTACAATGAGCAGTTCTTC	CASRRTSGRGPYNEQFF
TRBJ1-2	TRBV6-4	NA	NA	TGTGCCAGCATCTCGGAGTGGATCTCTTCGGGCTATGGCTACACCTTC	CASISEWISSGYGYTF
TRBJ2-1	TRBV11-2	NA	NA	TGTGCCAGCAGCTTGGCCAGAGACAATGAGCAGTTCTTC	CASSLARDNEQFF
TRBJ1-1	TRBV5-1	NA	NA	TGCGCCAGCAGCTTGGACAAACCGATCGAAGCTTTCTTT	CASSLDKPIEAFF
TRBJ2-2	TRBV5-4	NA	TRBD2	TGTGCCAGCATCGTAGCGGGAAAAACCGGGGAGCTGTTTTTT	CASIVAGKTGELFF
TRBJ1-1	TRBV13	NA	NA	TGTGCCAGCAGCCTTCGGGTCCAGGGTAGGCTGAACACTGAAGCTTTCTTT	CASSLRVQGRLNTEAFF
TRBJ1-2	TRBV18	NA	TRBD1	TGTGCCAGCTCACCTGGGGAGACAGGGCGAGGCTACACCTTC	CASSPGETGRGYTF
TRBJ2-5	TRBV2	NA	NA	TGTGCCAGCAGCCAATGGGGGCCTTTAGAGACCCAGTACTTC	CASSQWGPLETQYF
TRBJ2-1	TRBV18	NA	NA	TGTGCCAGCTCACCGATCGGGAATGAGCAGTTCTTC	CASSPIGNEQFF
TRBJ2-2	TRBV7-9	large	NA	TGTGCCAGCCGATTTACTAACACCGGGGAGCTGTTTTTT	CASRFTNTGELFF
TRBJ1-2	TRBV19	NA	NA	TGTGCCAGTAGTATCAACTATGGCTACACCTTC	CASSINYGYTF